The sequence of this TCR beta chain was determined in a study of T-cell reconstitution after alpha-beta-depleted transplantation in children. Study-level findings and limits: Several hundred graft clones that had expanded were reportedly the source of alpha-beta T cells about two months after transplant. Surviving recipient T cells and thymic progenitors accounted for the high day-60 TCRbeta diversity observed in some patients. A year post-transplant, T-cell counts and diversity derived mostly from newly produced T cells.

This clonotype was observed many times. The antigen remains undetermined. V lost 2 bases, J lost 2 bases, and 4 bases stayed unmatched. The germline CDR1 and CDR2 sequences are SGHRS and YFSETQ. The CDR3 has 14 amino acids. Preparation of the TCRbeta library involved a method that used unique molecular identifiers. TCRdb re-analysed the PCR reads in MiXCR, keeping a single row per CDR3 protein. Seen here are about 440,000 distinct CDR3 sequences, over 40% observed once, and the top ten hold approximately 25%. The chain is built from TRBV5-1 and TRBJ2-7; TRBD1 agrees at 7 bases. This specimen consisted of PBMCs, obtained before TCRalphabeta/CD19-depleted stem cell transplant. This clonotype originated in a girl aged 2-10 years with aplastic anemia, due to receive a stem cell transplant. CDR3 sequence reads: CASSLQGSPYEQYF. Written as DNA, the CDR3 is TGCGCCAGCAGCTTACAGGGGTCCCCCTACGAGCAGTACTTC.